The rows below give T cell receptor beta chains drawn from one sample of a study of cytomegalovirus exposure and HLA in healthy donors. TCRdb's copy holds only in-frame clones and misses some; the assay was immunoSEQ multiplex PCR. The table includes about 200,000 clones, around nine tenths detected once. The specimen was PBMCs. All receptors derive from a woman in her late teens or twenties in good health and CMV-seronegative. Both conserved end residues are part of each CDR3. D genes are given only for firm matches. The listing skips clone size in some rows; elsewhere it reads once, few, many or a size class.

V gene	D gene	CDR3 length	clone size	J gene	CDR3 protein	CDR3 DNA
TRBV10-3	TRBD2	17	.	TRBJ2-5	CAISYDNPGGSVGTQYF	TGTGCCATCAGTTACGACAATCCGGGGGGATCTGTAGGGACCCAGTACTTC
TRBV6-5	.	15	.	TRBJ1-5	CASSYGGKTSQPQHF	TGTGCCAGCAGTTACGGGGGTAAGACTAGTCAGCCCCAGCATTTT
TRBV18	.	14	once	TRBJ1-1	CASSRGHPNTEAFF	TGTGCCAGCTCGCGTGGACACCCGAACACTGAAGCTTTCTTT
TRBV25-1	.	15	.	TRBJ1-2	CASSGGRGDLYGYTF	TGTGCCAGCAGTGGCGGACGGGGGGACCTCTATGGCTACACCTTC
TRBV9	.	15	.	TRBJ2-2	CASSVAGVETGELFF	TGTGCCAGCAGCGTAGCCGGAGTCGAGACCGGGGAGCTGTTTTTT
TRBV6-6	.	13	.	TRBJ1-4	CASSGQMREKLFF	TGTGCCAGCAGTGGACAGATGCGGGAAAAACTGTTTTTT
TRBV28	TRBD2	16	.	TRBJ2-7	CASSLGLAGGSYEQYF	TGTGCCAGCAGTCTAGGACTAGCGGGAGGTTCCTACGAGCAGTACTTC
TRBV4-2	TRBD2	16	once	TRBJ2-1	CASSPNTAGGYNEQFF	TGTGCCAGCAGCCCCAATACAGCGGGAGGGTACAATGAGCAGTTCTTC
TRBV27	.	18	.	TRBJ2-2	CASSWGTGRGPNTGELFF	TGTGCCAGCAGTTGGGGGACCGGGAGGGGGCCCAACACCGGGGAGCTGTTTTTT
TRBV5-1	TRBD1	16	.	TRBJ1-1	CASSFTPGTGGAEAFF	TGCGCCAGCAGCTTCACCCCCGGGACAGGGGGGGCTGAAGCTTTCTTT
TRBV30	.	14	.	TRBJ1-3	CAWSTGHSGNTIYF	TGTGCCTGGAGTACGGGACACTCTGGAAACACCATATATTTT
TRBV15	.	12	few	TRBJ2-5	CATSRDIETQYF	TGTGCCACCAGCAGAGATATAGAGACCCAGTACTTC
TRBV30	TRBD2	14	.	TRBJ2-5	CAGGSGTVQETQYF	TGTGCCGGGGGTAGCGGGACTGTCCAAGAGACCCAGTACTTC
TRBV5-1	.	14	.	TRBJ1-1	CASQRDGGLTEAFF	TGCGCCAGCCAGCGTGACGGGGGGCTCACTGAAGCTTTCTTT
TRBV25-1	.	14	.	TRBJ2-1	CASSDLAVTDHRFF	TGTGCCAGCAGTGACCTCGCGGTGACTGACCATCGGTTCTTC
TRBV27	.	15	.	TRBJ1-1	CASSLLAGVRTEAFF	TGTGCCAGCAGTTTACTGGCAGGGGTTAGAACTGAAGCTTTCTTT
TRBV2	.	15	.	TRBJ2-5	CASRAGGGATETQYF	TGTGCCAGCAGGGCGGGTGGGGGGGCTACAGAGACCCAGTACTTC
TRBV6-5	.	14	.	TRBJ1-1	CASSYSSTVLWAFF	TGTGCCAGCAGTTACTCTTCGACAGTCCTTTGGGCTTTCTTT
TRBV7-2	TRBD1	13	once	TRBJ2-1	CASRDRAYNEQFF	TGTGCCAGCCGGGACAGGGCATACAATGAGCAGTTCTTC
TRBV7-8	TRBD2	17	.	TRBJ2-1	CASSLDSGRTVMSEQFF	TGTGCCAGCAGCTTAGATAGCGGGAGGACGGTGATGAGTGAGCAGTTCTTC
TRBV27	TRBD2	15	.	TRBJ2-1	CASSRTSGGYNEQFF	TGTGCCAGCAGTAGGACTAGCGGGGGATACAATGAGCAGTTCTTC
TRBV7-9	TRBD1	15	.	TRBJ1-5	CASSLQGAWGQPQHF	TGTGCCAGCAGTTTACAGGGGGCTTGGGGTCAGCCCCAGCATTTT
TRBV29-1	TRBD2	14	.	TRBJ2-3	CSVEEAGAGDTQYF	TGCAGCGTTGAAGAAGCGGGGGCGGGGGATACGCAGTATTTT
TRBV10-2	.	11	.	TRBJ2-3	CASLKAGTQYF	TGCGCCAGCCTGAAGGCGGGTACGCAGTATTTT
TRBV5-6	TRBD1	15	.	TRBJ1-6	CASRRGGQPNSPLHF	TGTGCCAGCAGACGAGGGGGACAGCCTAATTCACCCCTCCACTTT
TRBV27	TRBD2	17	.	TRBJ2-2	CATRSLGGGANTGELFF	TGTGCCACCCGATCTTTGGGCGGGGGGGCGAACACCGGGGAGCTGTTTTTT
TRBV6-1	.	13	few	TRBJ2-7	CASSEGDSGEQYF	TGTGCCAGCAGTGAGGGGGACTCTGGAGAGCAGTACTTC
TRBV7-2	.	14	.	TRBJ2-5	CASSLSGSRETQYF	TGTGCCAGCAGCTTATCAGGGTCTCGGGAGACCCAGTACTTC
TRBV19	.	15	few	TRBJ1-2	CASSTSGIMDYGYTF	TGTGCCAGTAGTACGTCAGGGATCATGGACTATGGCTACACCTTC
TRBV7-9	.	15	.	TRBJ1-4	CASSLAEGRNEKLFF	TGTGCCAGCAGCTTAGCCGAGGGTCGTAATGAAAAACTGTTTTTT
TRBV7-2	TRBD1	15	.	TRBJ1-6	CASSLTDRERRTLHF	TGTGCCAGCAGCTTGACCGACAGGGAGCGGAGGACCCTCCACTTT
TRBV30	.	13	.	TRBJ2-5	CAWSVNGRETQYF	TGTGCCTGGAGTGTAAACGGTCGGGAGACCCAGTACTTC
TRBV2	TRBD2	12	.	TRBJ2-1	CATRLAWDEQFF	TGTGCCACCCGACTAGCCTGGGATGAGCAGTTCTTC
TRBV14	.	13	.	TRBJ1-2	CASSWLEARGYTF	TGTGCCAGCAGCTGGCTCGAGGCTAGGGGCTACACCTTC
TRBV11-2	.	15	.	TRBJ2-3	CASSLMGGYTDTQYF	TGTGCCAGCAGCTTGATGGGAGGCTACACAGATACGCAGTATTTT
TRBV4-1	.	16	.	TRBJ1-5	CASSQDSGFGNQPQHF	TGCGCCAGCAGCCAAGATTCAGGGTTTGGCAATCAGCCCCAGCATTTT
TRBV4-2	.	16	.	TRBJ2-5	CASSQVVGSAPETQYF	TGTGCCAGCAGCCAAGTGGTTGGTAGCGCACCAGAGACCCAGTACTTC
TRBV5-6	.	15	few	TRBJ2-1	CASSSRGPRRNEQFF	TGTGCCAGCAGCTCTAGGGGCCCCCGACGCAATGAGCAGTTCTTC
TRBV9	TRBD2	15	once	TRBJ2-2	CASSPSGRSTGELFF	TGTGCCAGCAGCCCTAGCGGGAGGAGCACCGGGGAGCTGTTTTTT
TRBV9	.	15	few	TRBJ2-7	CASSVGHLSSYEQYF	TGTGCCAGCAGCGTAGGACACCTCAGCTCCTACGAGCAGTACTTC
TRBV11-3	.	13	once	TRBJ2-7	CASSSYSGYEQYF	TGTGCCAGCAGCTCCTATAGCGGCTACGAGCAGTACTTC
TRBV4-1	.	14	.	TRBJ2-5	CASSHPLRRETQYF	TGCGCCAGCAGCCACCCCCTGAGGCGGGAGACCCAGTACTTC
TRBV2	.	11	.	TRBJ1-4	CASRLEEKLFF	TGTGCCAGCCGGCTAGAGGAAAAACTGTTTTTT